This TCR beta chain is drawn from a study of T cells in Graves' hyperthyroidism and ophthalmopathy. With a duration under 2 months, the hyperthyroidism was newly diagnosed in patients aged 18 to 65. The study based diagnoses on clinical symptoms, serum thyroxine and TRAb, thyroid ultrasound and orbital computed tomography. Out of 10 ml of fresh peripheral blood came the PBMCs. The table lists this clonotype with a few counts. The target antigen is unknown. V trimming: 4 bases; J trimming: 5 bases; junction bases outside the gene matches: 3. The CDR3 is 15 residues long. Germline V gene lookup returns CDR1 LGHDT and CDR2 YNNKEL (reference sequence). Notes on the study in general: Among clonotypes expanded in thyroid above 0.001, most were also found in blood.

TCR beta CDR3 sequences were amplified from RNA transcripts. An initial round of RT-PCR targeting the TCR CDR3 relied on the HTBI primer set. Each CDR3 protein gets one entry after TCRdb re-called the multiplex PCR reads with MiXCR. Here the sample spans about 400,000 distinct CDR3 sequences, around 25% being singletons. This clonotype originated in a man in his fifties or sixties with Graves' hyperthyroidism. Sequencing was done on a sample of blood. The chain has TRBV3-1 and TRBJ2-1; TRBD1 aligns across 12 bases. The CDR3 protein is CASSRGQGADNEQFF. In nucleotides, the CDR3 is TGTGCCAGCAGCCGGGGACAGGGGGCGGACAATGAGCAGTTCTTC.